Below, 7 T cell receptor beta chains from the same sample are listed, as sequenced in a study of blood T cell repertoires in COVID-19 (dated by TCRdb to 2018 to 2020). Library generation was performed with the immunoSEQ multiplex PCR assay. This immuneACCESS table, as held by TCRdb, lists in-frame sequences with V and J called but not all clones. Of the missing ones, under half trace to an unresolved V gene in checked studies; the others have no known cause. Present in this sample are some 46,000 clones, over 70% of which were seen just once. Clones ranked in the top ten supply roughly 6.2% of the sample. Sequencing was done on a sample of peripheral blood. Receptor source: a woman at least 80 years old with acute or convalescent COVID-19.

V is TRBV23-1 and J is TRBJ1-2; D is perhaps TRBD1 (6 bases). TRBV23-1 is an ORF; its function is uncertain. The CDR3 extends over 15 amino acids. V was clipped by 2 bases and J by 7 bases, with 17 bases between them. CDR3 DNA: TGCGCCAGCAGTCAACCCGCCAGGGGAGTTCGTGGCTACACCTTC. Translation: CASSQPARGVRGYTF.

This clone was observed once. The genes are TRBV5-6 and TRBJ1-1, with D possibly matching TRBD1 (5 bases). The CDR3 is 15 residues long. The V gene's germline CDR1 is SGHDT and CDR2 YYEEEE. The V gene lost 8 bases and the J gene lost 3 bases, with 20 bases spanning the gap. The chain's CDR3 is CASQTLTAWYTEAFF. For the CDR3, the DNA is TGTGCCAGTCAAACCCTGACAGCTTGGTACACTGAAGCTTTCTTT.

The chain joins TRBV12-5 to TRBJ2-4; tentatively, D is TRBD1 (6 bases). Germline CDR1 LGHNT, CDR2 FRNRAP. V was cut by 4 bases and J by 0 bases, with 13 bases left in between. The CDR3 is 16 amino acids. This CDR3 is CASGSQGTVAKNIQYF. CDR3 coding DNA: TGTGCTAGTGGTTCACAGGGCACAGTAGCCAAAAACATTCAGTACTTC.

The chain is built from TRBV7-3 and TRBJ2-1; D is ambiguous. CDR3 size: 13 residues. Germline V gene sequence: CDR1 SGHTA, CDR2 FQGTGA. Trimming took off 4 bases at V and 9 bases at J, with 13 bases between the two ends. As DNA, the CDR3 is TGTGCCAGCAGCTCACTCCCCTCAGGTGAGCAGTTCTTC. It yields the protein CASSSLPSGEQFF.

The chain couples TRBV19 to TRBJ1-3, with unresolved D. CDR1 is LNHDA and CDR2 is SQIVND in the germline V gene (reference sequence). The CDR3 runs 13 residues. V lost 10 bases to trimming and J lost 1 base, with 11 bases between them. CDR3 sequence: CATHPISGNTIYF. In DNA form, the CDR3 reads TGTGCCACTCATCCTATTTCTGGAAACACCATATATTTT.

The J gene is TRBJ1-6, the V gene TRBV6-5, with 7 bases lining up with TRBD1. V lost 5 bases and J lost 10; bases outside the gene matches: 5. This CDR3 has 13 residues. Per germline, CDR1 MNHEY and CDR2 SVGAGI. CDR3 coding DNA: TGTGCCAGCAGTACAGGGGTGGTCTCACCCCTCCACTTT. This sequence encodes CASSTGVVSPLHF.

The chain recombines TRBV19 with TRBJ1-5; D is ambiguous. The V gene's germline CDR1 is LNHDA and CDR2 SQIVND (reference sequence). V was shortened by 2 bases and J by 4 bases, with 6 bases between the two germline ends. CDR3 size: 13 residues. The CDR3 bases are TGTGCCAGTAGTATAACCAGAAATCAGCCCCAGCATTTT. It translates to CASSITRNQPQHF.